The clone carrying this T cell receptor (beta chain) came up a few times. This sample stems from a study of T cell changes during pregnancy in multiple sclerosis. Only in-frame clones appear in the TCRdb table, and some are missing; sequencing was by immunoSEQ multiplex PCR. The sample has approximately 110,000 clones, roughly nine tenths seen once; the top ten hold about 3%. Germline assignment: CDR1 MRHNA and CDR2 SNTAGT. With V trimmed by 3 bases and J by 4 bases, 2 bases remained unmatched. This CDR3 region has 15 residues. The source is a female donor with multiple sclerosis, enrolled in a pregnancy study. Sequences were derived from peripheral blood, sampled after pregnancy. The genes are TRBV6-4 and TRBJ2-1; 11 bases match TRBD2. The CDR3 here is CASSDSGGAYNEQFF. The CDR3, as DNA: TGTGCCAGCAGTGATAGCGGGGGGGCTTACAATGAGCAGTTCTTC.